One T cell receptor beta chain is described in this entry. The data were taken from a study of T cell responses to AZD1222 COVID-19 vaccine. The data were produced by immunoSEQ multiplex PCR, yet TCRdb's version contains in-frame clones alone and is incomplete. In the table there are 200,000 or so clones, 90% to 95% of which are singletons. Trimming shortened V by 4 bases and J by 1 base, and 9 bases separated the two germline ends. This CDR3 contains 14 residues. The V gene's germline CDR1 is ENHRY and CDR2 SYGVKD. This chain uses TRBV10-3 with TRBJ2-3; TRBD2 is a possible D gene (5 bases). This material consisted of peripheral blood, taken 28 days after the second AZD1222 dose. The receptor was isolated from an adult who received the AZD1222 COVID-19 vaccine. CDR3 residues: CAISVDGGTDTQYF. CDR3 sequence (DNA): TGTGCCATCAGTGTAGACGGGGGCACAGATACGCAGTATTTT.